This T cell receptor (beta chain) was sequenced during a study of T-cell memory formation after mild COVID-19. Study background: Largely donor-specific TCR clusters were found.

After 5'RACE with constant-segment primers, TCR alpha and TCR beta cDNA libraries carrying sample barcodes and UMIs were obtained. In TCRdb, the 5' RACE reads were re-called with MiXCR into one record per CDR3 protein. The sample consists of roughly 200,000 distinct CDR3 sequences, 15% to 20% of them appearing once. CDR1 is SQVTM and CDR2 is ANQGSEA in the germline V gene. The V end was cut by 6 bases, the J end by 9 bases, with 15 bases between. This CDR3 contains 12 residues. As to this clonotype: Antigen specificity is unknown.

Overall study results and limits: There were some responding clones in pre-infection memory, which suggested that cross-reactive memory had joined. Clones shrinking from day 15 to 85 showed even CD4/CD8 mixes; later expanders tilted CD4+.

This sequence was found in an adult woman who had mild COVID-19 (a few samples of this study predate the infection). Cell type and time point are not known. Sequences were obtained from PBMCs or a T cell subset sorted from them (not recorded which). This chain connects TRBV29-1 to TRBJ2-1; D may match TRBD1 or TRBD2 (5 bases each). CDR3 region: CSVADTRGEQFF. The CDR3 DNA reads as TGCAGCGTGGCAGACACGAGGGGTGAGCAGTTCTTC.